The subject of this entry is one TCR beta chain. The CDR3 loop spans 14 amino acids. Germline loops: CDR1 LNHNV, CDR2 YYDKDF (reference sequence). The V gene lost 0 bases and the J gene lost 5 bases, with 10 bases spanning the gap. TCRdb reanalysed the RT-PCR reads using MiXCR and keeps one entry per CDR3 protein. The sample holds hundreds of thousands of distinct CDR3 sequences; approximately 15% are singletons and the top ten take 3% to 4.5%. This receptor was obtained from a female donor in good health, serving as a healthy control. The chain is built from TRBV15 and TRBJ2-5; D ambiguous. Sequenced sample: memory CD4+ T cells from blood. The CDR3, as DNA: TGTGCCACCAGCAGAGACGGGTCGGGCGAGACCCAGTACTTC. Protein product: CATSRDGSGETQYF.